This T cell receptor (beta chain) comes out of a study of cytomegalovirus exposure and HLA in healthy donors. Study in general: Membership in the Caucasian-associated ancestry cluster was found for around four fifths of about 430 genotyped donors.

The PCR contained 60 Vbeta and 13 Jbeta primers. Sequenced by immunoSEQ multiplex PCR; TCRdb stores in-frame clones only, minus some. Of 200,000 or so clones in the sample, approximately 84% were seen once. Of note for this clone: Its antigen is still unknown.

Findings and limits, study-wide: V segments that were indistinguishable, TRBV6-2 and TRBV6-3 among them, were omitted from analysis. Reports showed the classifier diagnosing cytomegalovirus status with high specificity and sensitivity. HLA alleles were associated with 15,000 to 20,000 TCR beta sequences in a later analysis at 0.05 false discovery rate.

Trimming took off 5 bases at V and 6 bases at J, with 20 bases between the two ends. This CDR3 comprises 16 residues. CDR1 and CDR2 (germline): MNHEY, SMNVEV (reference sequence). Specimen: PBMCs. The sequence came from a woman younger than 45 in good health and CMV-seropositive. The V call is TRBV27, the J call TRBJ1-5, with D possibly TRBD1 on 5 matching bases. CDR3 residues: CASSTGPGTFSQPQHF. The CDR3 DNA sequence: TGTGCCAGCAGTACGGGACCGGGGACTTTTAGTCAGCCCCAGCATTTT.